This TCR beta chain was identified during a study of spatial heterogeneity in lung cancer. Study conclusions and caveats: Ubiquitous expanded tumor TCRs showed up in blood more at resection than follow-up.

By share of the sample, this clonotype is medium-sized. Its specificity is unknown. The time point: sample taken at primary tumor resection. From tumor, nontumor lung or frozen PBMC, whole RNA was taken unsorted for sequencing. The 65 or so donors had untreated early-stage non-small cell lung cancer. Germline lookup yields CDR1 SGHRS and CDR2 YFSETQ. After removal of 2 bases from V and 7 bases from J, the junction contained 6 bases not matched to a gene. CDR3 size: 14 residues. Unique molecular identifiers, one per molecule, were present on every TCR cDNA molecule. TCRdb used MiXCR to reprocess the 5' RACE reads, holding one entry per CDR3 protein. The sample records approximately 22,000 distinct CDR3 sequences, roughly 4.5% being singletons.

This TCR was recovered from a male donor with early-stage non-small cell lung cancer. The sequencing here drew on PBMCs, taken at surgery. The rearrangement joins TRBV5-1 to TRBJ2-7, with TRBD2 identical over 10 bases. CDR3 in DNA: TGCGCCAGCAGCTTCCTAGCGGGGGCGCGAGAGCAGTACTTC. Protein product: CASSFLAGAREQYF.